The 27 T cell receptor beta chains below come from one sample, sequenced in a study of cytomegalovirus exposure and HLA in healthy donors. Primers for the PCR totalled 60 Vbeta and 13 Jbeta. TCRdb's table, derived via immunoSEQ multiplex PCR, lists solely in-frame clones and lacks some. The sample lists about 110,000 clones; about 15% were seen once. Sequenced: PBMCs. The receptors shown here come from a female donor in good health and CMV-seronegative.

The CDR3 sequence is CASSFVRNSGGNTGELFF. CDR3 nucleotides: TGTGCCAGCAGCTTCGTCCGTAACAGCGGGGGAAACACCGGGGAGCTGTTTTTT. This chain uses TRBV5-4 with TRBJ2-2, with 8 bases fitting TRBD2. There are 18 residues in the CDR3. The germline V gene encodes CDR1 SGHNT and CDR2 YYREEE (reference sequence). After removal of 2 bases from V and 2 bases from J, the junction contained 11 bases not matched to a gene.

This clone was seen many times. The chain links TRBV16 to TRBJ1-6; D perhaps matches TRBD1 (5 bases). Germline loops: CDR1 KGHSY, CDR2 FQNENV. Trimming shortened V by 1 base and J by 13 bases, and 14 bases separated the two germline ends. The CDR3 covers 14 residues. The CDR3 reads CASSQFATVHPLHF. The CDR3 DNA is TGTGCCAGCAGCCAATTTGCGACAGTGCATCCCCTCCACTTT.

The rearrangement joins TRBV2 to TRBJ2-7; 7 bases are a match to TRBD1. Germline V gives CDR1 SNHLY, CDR2 FYNNEI. J was trimmed by 7 bases and V by 7 bases; bases with no gene match: 7. The CDR3 contains 12 residues. CDR3 sequence: CASTLTGSEQYF. CDR3 DNA: TGTGCCAGCACCTTGACAGGGTCTGAGCAGTACTTC.

The sample holds a few counts of this clone. CDR3 amino acids: CATTGQGNQPQHF. CDR3 coding DNA: TGTGCCACTACGGGACAGGGAAATCAGCCCCAGCATTTT. The V and J genes are TRBV7-9 and TRBJ1-5, with 9 bases aligning to TRBD1. Trimming at V came to 10 bases and at J to 4 bases, leaving 5 bases not matched to a gene. This CDR3 region has 13 residues. The germline gives CDR1 SEHNR, CDR2 FQNEAQ (reference sequence).

This chain uses TRBV6-5 with TRBJ2-5; maybe TRBD2 (5 bases). Trimming took off 4 bases at V and 7 bases at J, with 10 bases between the two ends. The germline V gene encodes CDR1 MNHEY and CDR2 SVGAGI. CDR3 length: 12 amino acids. The CDR3: CASSLGEGTQYF. The CDR3 region has the DNA TGTGCCAGCAGTTTGGGAGAAGGGACCCAGTACTTC.

There are a few counts of this clone. The chain links TRBV7-2 to TRBJ1-1; 7 positions agree with TRBD1. Trimming at V came to 2 bases and at J to 5 bases, leaving 5 bases not matched to a gene. CDR3 length equals 14 residues. Germline CDR1 and CDR2: SGHTA and FQGNSA. The CDR3, as DNA: TGTGCCAGCAGCTTATCCTACAGGGGAACTGAAGCTTTCTTT. The encoded protein is CASSLSYRGTEAFF.

In its sample, this clone was seen a few times. The chain combines TRBV29-1 with TRBJ2-1; the match to TRBD2 covers 10 bases. Germline V gene sequence: CDR1 SQVTM, CDR2 ANQGSEA. This CDR3 is built from 14 residues. V gave up 7 bases and J gave up 9 bases; unmatched junction bases: 12. The CDR3 loop reads CSASASGRASEQFF. CDR3 DNA: TGCAGCGCCTCGGCCAGCGGGAGGGCCAGTGAGCAGTTCTTC.

V gene TRBV6-5 combines with J gene TRBJ2-3, with D tentatively TRBD2 (6 bases). The CDR3 spans 14 residues. Looked up from germline, CDR1 is MNHEY and CDR2 is SVGAGI. V was pared by 6 bases and J by 3 bases, with 13 bases between. The CDR3 sequence: CASRLGLGTDTQYF. The CDR3 nucleotides are TGTGCCAGCAGGTTGGGACTTGGGACAGATACGCAGTATTTT.

This clone has only a few counts. The rearrangement joins TRBV10-2 to TRBJ1-5; 10 bases agree with TRBD1. CDR1 is WSHSY, CDR2 SAAADI, per germline. The trim removed 2 bases at V and 5 bases at J, leaving 15 bases unmatched. The CDR3 loop spans 19 amino acids. Written as DNA, the CDR3 is TGCGCCAGCAGTGAGGACAGGGGGCGCGCCGTTTGGCCAGATCAGCCCCAGCATTTT. This translates into CASSEDRGRAVWPDQPQHF.

CDR3 sequence reads: CASGYSGTPAETQYF. Written as DNA, the CDR3 is TGTGCCAGCGGGTATAGCGGGACCCCTGCGGAGACCCAGTACTTC. This rearrangement joins TRBV7-2 to TRBJ2-5; 8 nucleotides match TRBD2. Germline CDR1 reads SGHTA; CDR2 reads FQGNSA. With V trimmed by 8 bases and J by 5 bases, 13 bases remained unmatched. The CDR3 runs 15 residues.

J is TRBJ2-3 and V is TRBV6-4, with 10 nucleotides matching TRBD1. The CDR3 covers 14 residues. The V gene's germline CDR1 is MRHNA and CDR2 SNTAGT. V dropped 2 bases and J dropped 4; count of bases not matched to a gene: 0. CDR3 DNA sequence: TGTGCCAGCAGTGACGGACAGGGGGCAGATACGCAGTATTTT. This codes for CASSDGQGADTQYF.

This clone was counted a few times. The chain has TRBV5-1 and TRBJ2-1; D might be TRBD2 (5 bases). Trimming took off 7 bases at V and 3 bases at J, with 14 bases between the two ends. This CDR3 region has 14 residues. Germline CDR1 SGHRS, CDR2 YFSETQ. The CDR3 sequence is CASVGDFNYNEQFF. The CDR3 DNA reads as TGCGCCAGCGTCGGGGATTTTAACTACAATGAGCAGTTCTTC.

The chain recombines TRBV2 with TRBJ2-1, with a possible D match to TRBD2 (5 bases). Looked up from germline, CDR1 is SNHLY and CDR2 is FYNNEI. CDR3 size: 15 residues. The V end lost 7 bases, the J end lost 0 bases, and 13 bases lay between the germline ends. The CDR3 region has the DNA TGTGCCAGCACGACTGGACTCAGCTCCTACAATGAGCAGTTCTTC. This translates into CASTTGLSSYNEQFF.

The chain recombines TRBV6-5 with TRBJ2-1; TRBD2 matches at 10 bases. Germline V gene lookup returns CDR1 MNHEY and CDR2 SVGAGI. The CDR3 sequence is 15 residues long. V was clipped by 6 bases and J by 3 bases; unmatched bases: 5. This CDR3 reads CASRAGTSVYNEQFF. Written as DNA, the CDR3 is TGTGCCAGCAGGGCCGGGACTAGCGTCTACAATGAGCAGTTCTTC.

This clone came up a few times. The V gene is TRBV19, the J gene TRBJ2-3, with D maybe TRBD2 (6 bases). Germline V lookup: CDR1 LNHDA, CDR2 SQIVND (reference sequence). This CDR3 contains 17 residues. Trimming took 7 bases from V and 1 from J, leaving 21 bases between them. This CDR3 reads CASTMNLGGRGTDTQYF. CDR3 in DNA: TGTGCCAGTACCATGAACTTGGGGGGACGGGGCACAGATACGCAGTATTTT.

The chain recombines TRBV27 with TRBJ2-6; no reliable D call. V lost 3 bases and J 0 bases, leaving 15 bases between the germline ends. The germline V gene encodes CDR1 MNHEY and CDR2 SMNVEV (reference sequence). CDR3 length: 18 amino acids. As DNA, the CDR3 is TGTGCCAGCAGTTTTTCGCTCAGGATACCCTCTGGGGCCAACGTCCTGACTTTC. Translating gives CASSFSLRIPSGANVLTF.

This sequence joins TRBV27 and TRBJ2-3, with 9 bases aligning to TRBD2. The V gene's germline CDR1 is MNHEY and CDR2 SMNVEV (reference sequence). The V and J ends lost 5 bases and 2 bases, in that order; junction bases with no gene match: 5. This CDR3 has 15 residues. CDR3 protein: CASSPTSGYTDTQYF. The CDR3, as DNA: TGTGCCAGCAGTCCGACTAGCGGATACACAGATACGCAGTATTTT.

The chain recombines TRBV28 with TRBJ2-2; the D is unclear. CDR1 and CDR2 (germline): MDHEN, SYDVKM. The CDR3 length is 14 residues. V was pared by 1 base and J by 6 bases, with 9 bases between. The CDR3 region is CASSLFGPAGELFF. The CDR3 nucleotides are TGTGCCAGCAGTTTATTTGGGCCGGCCGGGGAGCTGTTTTTT. The complete variable domain, with remaining parts taken from reference TRBV28 and TRBJ2-2, reads DVKVTQSSRYLVKRTGEKVFLECVQDMDHENMFWYRQDPGLGLRLIYFSYDVKMKEKGDIPEGYSVSREKKERFSLILESASTNQTSMYLCASSLFGPAGELFFGEGSRLTVL.

Here the CDR3 DNA reads TGTGCCAGCACCCCACCGACAGGGCTCACCGGGGAGCTGTTTTTT. Amino acid sequence: CASTPPTGLTGELFF. The chain links TRBV7-9 to TRBJ2-2, with 7 bases aligning to TRBD1. V lost 7 bases to trimming and J lost 4 bases; unmatched junction nucleotides: 9. Germline CDR1 is SEHNR and CDR2 is FQNEAQ (reference sequence). The CDR3 is 15 residues long.

In nucleotides, the CDR3 is TGTGCCAGTAGAAGAAGACCGGGGGTCCCTGGTGTGAACACTGAAGCTTTCTTT. It is translated as CASRRRPGVPGVNTEAFF. This chain links TRBV19 with TRBJ1-1, with D tentatively TRBD1 (5 bases). V dropped 6 bases and J dropped 0 bases, with 23 bases sitting between them. Germline V gene lookup returns CDR1 LNHDA and CDR2 SQIVND (reference sequence). The CDR3 length is 18 residues.

This clone was observed a handful of times. CDR3 sequence: CASSGRLAGGGETQYF. The CDR3 DNA follows: TGTGCCAGCAGCGGGAGACTAGCGGGAGGAGGAGAGACCCAGTACTTC. The V call is TRBV5-4, the J call TRBJ2-5; TRBD2 matches at 13 bases. Germline CDR1 is SGHNT and CDR2 is YYREEE (reference sequence). With V trimmed by 4 bases and J by 4 bases, 7 bases remained unmatched. The CDR3 covers 16 residues.

This clone was observed a handful of times. The V call is TRBV4-2, the J call TRBJ2-3; 11 bases are a match to TRBD2. The J segment lost 9 bases and the V segment lost 4 bases, leaving 9 bases of the junction unmatched. CDR3 length: 15 residues. Germline CDR1 reads LGHNA; CDR2 reads YNFKEQ. The CDR3 nucleotides read TGTGCCAGCAGCCCCCTAGCGGGGGGTCCCTCCACGCAGTATTTT. Protein: CASSPLAGGPSTQYF.

The chain is built from TRBV4-3 and TRBJ1-5, with unresolved D. The CDR3 runs 13 residues. With 0 bases removed from V and 7 bases from J, the gap between germline ends came to 7 bases. Germline assignment: CDR1 LGHNA and CDR2 YSLEER. The CDR3, as DNA: TGCGCCAGCAGCCAAGACGAGGGACAGCCCCAGCATTTT. Residues: CASSQDEGQPQHF.

This clone was recorded a few times. The chain couples TRBV5-1 to TRBJ2-3, with 9 nucleotides matching TRBD2. V dropped 2 bases and J dropped 0; count of bases not matched to a gene: 22. This CDR3 comprises 22 residues. Germline-derived CDR1 and CDR2 are SGHRS and YFSETQ. CDR3 loop: CASSLPYGGLAGFLTSTDTQYF. The CDR3, as DNA: TGCGCCAGCAGCTTACCCTATGGTGGGCTAGCGGGATTTCTGACTAGCACAGATACGCAGTATTTT.

This clone was seen a few times. The chain combines TRBV9 with TRBJ1-4; no clear D gene. This CDR3 region has 13 residues. Between the trimmed V and J ends, which lost 0 bases and 12 bases, there was a span of 12 bases. Germline loops: CDR1 SGDLS, CDR2 YYNGEE. CDR3 protein: CASSVVDPRELFF. The CDR3 DNA reads TGTGCCAGCAGCGTAGTCGATCCGCGGGAACTGTTTTTT.

This clone was found a few times. This rearrangement joins TRBV4-3 to TRBJ2-7; 8 bases match TRBD1. J was trimmed by 2 bases and V by 0 bases; bases with no gene match: 3. Germline V CDR1 and CDR2: LGHNA, YSLEER. The CDR3 loop spans 15 amino acids. This CDR3 reads CASSQDVGQAYEQYF. In DNA, the CDR3 is TGCGCCAGCAGCCAAGATGTGGGACAGGCCTACGAGCAGTACTTC.

This clone was detected a few times. The gene calls are TRBV7-2 and TRBJ2-1; TRBD2 agrees at 9 bases. This CDR3 has 15 amino acids. Trimming at V came to 2 bases and at J to 6 bases, leaving 5 bases not matched to a gene. Germline assignment: CDR1 SGHTA and CDR2 FQGNSA. The CDR3 reads CASSLMASGVNEQFF. Written as DNA, the CDR3 is TGTGCCAGCAGCTTAATGGCTAGCGGGGTCAATGAGCAGTTCTTC.